This T cell receptor beta chain was retrieved from a study of cytomegalovirus exposure and HLA in healthy donors. Study-wide context: Of all 360 or so donors who were genotyped, roughly 81% belonged to the Caucasian-associated ancestry cluster.

Germline CDR1 and CDR2: MNHNY and SVGAGI (reference sequence). The V end lost 2 bases, the J end lost 0 bases, and 14 bases lay between the germline ends. This CDR3 is 16 amino acids long. The sample holds many counts of this clone. Its antigen remains unidentified. Whole-study findings and limits: Researchers reported in a later analysis that common viral pathogens appeared linked to several top clusters.

PCR primers comprised 60 Vbeta and 13 Jbeta primers. Clones were sequenced by immunoSEQ multiplex PCR, and TCRdb holds only the in-frame ones, with some missing. This table holds 90,000 to 150,000 clones, approximately 78% found once. V gene TRBV6-6 combines with J gene TRBJ2-7; weak D call: TRBD2 (5 bases). The receptor was derived from a woman aged 25 to 45 in good health and CMV-seropositive. Input material: PBMCs. The CDR3 DNA follows: TGTGCCAGCAGTTACCGGGATTCCTTTAGCTCCTACGAGCAGTACTTC. Protein sequence: CASSYRDSFSSYEQYF.